Reported below is one TCR beta chain. The data were taken from a study of cytomegalovirus exposure and HLA in healthy donors. In the PCR, 60 Vbeta and 13 Jbeta primers were used. Generated by immunoSEQ multiplex PCR, the TCRdb table keeps only in-frame clones and is missing some. This table holds under 90,000 clones, about 87% found once. The sequenced sample was PBMCs. This receptor was taken from a man between 18 and 35 years old in good health and CMV-seronegative.

CDR3 amino acids: CASSLTKPGSNQPQHF. As DNA, the CDR3 is TGTGCCAGCAGCTTAACGAAACCGGGGAGCAATCAGCCCCAGCATTTT. The chain links TRBV7-2 to TRBJ1-5; no reliable D call. V lost 2 bases, J lost 1 base, and 12 bases lay in between. Germline assignment: CDR1 SGHTA and CDR2 FQGNSA. There are 16 residues in the CDR3. The whole variable domain, remainder taken from reference TRBV7-2 and TRBJ1-5, is GAGVSQSPSNKVTEKGKDVELRCDPISGHTALYWYRQSLGQGLEFLIYFQGNSAPDKSGLPSDRFSAERTGGSVSTLTIQRTQQEDSAVYLCASSLTKPGSNQPQHFGDGTRLSIL.